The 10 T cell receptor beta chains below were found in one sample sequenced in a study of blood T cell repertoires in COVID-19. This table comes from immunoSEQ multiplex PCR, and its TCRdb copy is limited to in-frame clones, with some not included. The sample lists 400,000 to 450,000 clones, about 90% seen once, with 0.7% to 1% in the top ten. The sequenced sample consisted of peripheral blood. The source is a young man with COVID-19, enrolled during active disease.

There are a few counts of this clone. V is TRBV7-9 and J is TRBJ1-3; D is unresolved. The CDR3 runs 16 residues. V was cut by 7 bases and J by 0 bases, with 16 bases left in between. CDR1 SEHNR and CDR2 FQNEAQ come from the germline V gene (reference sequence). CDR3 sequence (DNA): TGTGCCAGCACCCCACGGCAGGTCCTCTCTGGAAACACCATATATTTT. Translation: CASTPRQVLSGNTIYF.

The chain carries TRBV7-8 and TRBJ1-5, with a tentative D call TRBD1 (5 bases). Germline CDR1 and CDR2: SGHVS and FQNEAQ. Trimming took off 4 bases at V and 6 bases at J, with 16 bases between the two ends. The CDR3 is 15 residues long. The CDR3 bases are TGTGCCAGCAGCTCCAGGGATAGTCTGAGTCAGCCCCAGCATTTT. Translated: CASSSRDSLSQPQHF.

CDR3 bases: TGTGCCAGCAGCCAAGATATACAGAGTGCAACTAATGAAAAACTGTTTTTT. Translation gives CASSQDIQSATNEKLFF. The genes are TRBV3-1 (or the pseudogene TRBV3-2) and TRBJ1-4; no clear D gene. The CDR3 consists of 17 residues. Germline CDR1 LGHDT, CDR2 YNNKEL (reference sequence). V gave up 0 bases and J gave up 0 bases, with 11 bases separating them.

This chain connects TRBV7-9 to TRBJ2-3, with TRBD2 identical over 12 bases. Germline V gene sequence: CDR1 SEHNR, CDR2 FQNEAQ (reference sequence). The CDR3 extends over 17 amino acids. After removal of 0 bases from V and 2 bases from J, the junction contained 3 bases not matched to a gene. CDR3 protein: CASSLATSGGITDTQYF. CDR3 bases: TGTGCCAGCAGCTTAGCAACTAGCGGGGGGATCACAGATACGCAGTATTTT.

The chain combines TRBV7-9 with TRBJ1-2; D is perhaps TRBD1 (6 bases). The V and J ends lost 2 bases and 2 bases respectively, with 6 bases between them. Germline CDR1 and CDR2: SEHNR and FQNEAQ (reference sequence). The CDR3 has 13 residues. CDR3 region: CASSLQGNYGYTF. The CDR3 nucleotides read TGTGCCAGCAGCTTACAGGGGAACTATGGCTACACCTTC.

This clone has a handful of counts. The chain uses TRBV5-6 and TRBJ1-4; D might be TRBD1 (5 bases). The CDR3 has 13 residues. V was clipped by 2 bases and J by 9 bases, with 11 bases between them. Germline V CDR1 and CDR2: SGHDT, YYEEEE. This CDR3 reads CASSFSQGKKLFF. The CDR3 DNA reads TGTGCCAGCAGCTTTTCGCAGGGTAAAAAACTGTTTTTT. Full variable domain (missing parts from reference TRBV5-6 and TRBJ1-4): DAGVTQSPTHLIKTRGQQVTLRCSPKSGHDTVSWYQQALGQGPQFIFQYYEEEERQRGNFPDRFSGHQFPNYSSELNVNALLLGDSALYLCASSFSQGKKLFFGSGTQLSVL.

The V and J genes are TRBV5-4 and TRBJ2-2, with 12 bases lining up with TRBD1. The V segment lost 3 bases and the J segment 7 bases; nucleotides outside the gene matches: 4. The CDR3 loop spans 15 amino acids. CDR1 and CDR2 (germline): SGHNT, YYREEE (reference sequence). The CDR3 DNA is TGTGCCAGCAGCTGGGACAGGGGGCTGAGCGGGGAGCTGTTTTTT. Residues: CASSWDRGLSGELFF.

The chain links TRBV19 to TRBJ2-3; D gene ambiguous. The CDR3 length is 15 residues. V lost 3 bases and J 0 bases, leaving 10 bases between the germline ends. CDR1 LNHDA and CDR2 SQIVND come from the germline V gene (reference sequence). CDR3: CASSIDFVSTDTQYF. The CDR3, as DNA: TGTGCCAGTAGTATCGACTTTGTTAGCACAGATACGCAGTATTTT. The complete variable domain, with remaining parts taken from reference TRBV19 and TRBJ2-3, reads DGGITQSPKYLFRKEGQNVTLSCEQNLNHDAMYWYRQDPGQGLRLIYYSQIVNDFQKGDIAEGYSVSREKKESFPLTVTSAQKNPTAFYLCASSIDFVSTDTQYFGPGTRLTVL.

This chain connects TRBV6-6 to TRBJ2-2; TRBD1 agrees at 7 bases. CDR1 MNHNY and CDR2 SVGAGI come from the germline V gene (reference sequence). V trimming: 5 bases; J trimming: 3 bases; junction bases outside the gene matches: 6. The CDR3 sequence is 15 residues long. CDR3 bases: TGTGCCAGCAGTACGACAGGGAAGGACACCGGGGAGCTGTTTTTT. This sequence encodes CASSTTGKDTGELFF.

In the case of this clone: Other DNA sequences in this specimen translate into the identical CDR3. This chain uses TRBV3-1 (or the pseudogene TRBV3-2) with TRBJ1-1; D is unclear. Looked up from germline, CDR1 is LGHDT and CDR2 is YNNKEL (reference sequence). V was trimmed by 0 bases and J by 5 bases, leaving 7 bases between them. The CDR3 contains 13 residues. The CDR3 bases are TGTGCCAGCAGCCAAGATCGGGGTACTGAAGCTTTCTTT. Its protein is CASSQDRGTEAFF.